This entry lists 5 T cell receptor beta chains sequenced from one sample in a study of T-cell reconstitution after alpha-beta-depleted transplantation in children. As it was prepared, the TCRbeta library received unique molecular identifiers. Each CDR3 protein is one row after TCRdb ran MiXCR on the PCR reads. The data contain a few hundred thousand distinct CDR3 sequences, roughly a tenth of them singletons. The source material was PBMCs from the stem cell graft donor, sampled from the stem cell graft. Every receptor here comes from a human donor who donated a stem cell graft to a child with SCID.

This clonotype was picked up many times. This sequence joins TRBV7-6 and TRBJ1-2; perhaps TRBD1 as D (6 bases). Looked up from germline, CDR1 is SGHVS and CDR2 is FNYEAQ. V dropped 5 bases and J dropped 2 bases, with 18 bases sitting between them. This CDR3 is built from 16 residues. The CDR3 sequence: CASSPAGQGRNYGYTF. Written as DNA, the CDR3 is TGTGCCAGCAGCCCGGCGGGGCAGGGGAGGAACTATGGCTACACCTTC.

There are many counts of this clonotype. The chain employs TRBV5-1 and TRBJ2-3, with 11 bases matching TRBD2. CDR1 SGHRS and CDR2 YFSETQ come from the germline V gene. The CDR3 totals 18 residues. V dropped 6 bases and J dropped 1; count of bases not matched to a gene: 13. CDR3 sequence: CASTLSGGAVPGTDTQYF. CDR3 in DNA: TGCGCCAGCACCCTTAGCGGGGGGGCCGTCCCTGGCACAGATACGCAGTATTTT.

Many counts were recorded for this clonotype. CDR3 amino acids: CASSTGRREAFF. As DNA, the CDR3 is TGTGCCAGCAGTACGGGACGTAGGGAAGCTTTCTTT. The gene calls are TRBV6-5 and TRBJ1-1; a possible D gene is TRBD1 (5 bases). Germline CDR1 MNHEY, CDR2 SVGAGI. The CDR3 length is 12 residues. V was cut by 5 bases and J by 8 bases, with 12 bases left in between.

This clonotype occurred many times. Written as DNA, the CDR3 is TGTGCCAGCAGTTACTCGATGAACCCGAACACTGAAGCTTTCTTT. Translating gives CASSYSMNPNTEAFF. The V and J genes are TRBV6-5 and TRBJ1-1; D is unresolved. Germline-derived CDR1 and CDR2 are MNHEY and SVGAGI. V was trimmed by 0 bases and J by 1 base, leaving 9 bases between them. The CDR3 has 15 amino acids.

The sample holds many counts of this clonotype. The V and J genes are TRBV20-1 and TRBJ2-5; a possible D gene is TRBD2 (5 bases). Germline V gene sequence: CDR1 DFQATT, CDR2 SNEGSKA (reference sequence). V lost 6 bases and J 1 base, leaving 15 bases between the germline ends. The CDR3 has 14 amino acids. The CDR3 here is CSANGLFGQETQYF. The CDR3 DNA reads as TGCAGTGCGAACGGACTCTTTGGCCAAGAGACCCAGTACTTC.